Sequencing of this T cell receptor (beta chain) was carried out in a study of T cells in Graves' hyperthyroidism and ophthalmopathy. RNA transcripts were the template for amplifying TCR beta CDR3 regions. Researchers ran a first-round RT-PCR on the TCR CDR3 using the HTBI primer set. In TCRdb, the multiplex PCR reads were re-called with MiXCR into one record per CDR3 protein. The table records 600,000 or so distinct CDR3 sequences, under 20% of them present only once. This CDR3 has 15 residues. The germline V gene has CDR1 SGDLS and CDR2 YYNGEE. Trimming cost V 0 bases and J 8 bases, with 15 bases left between them.

The sample taken for sequencing was blood. The rearrangement joins TRBV9 to TRBJ2-1; the D is unclear. This sequence was found in a woman aged 25 to 39 with Graves' hyperthyroidism. DNA for the CDR3: TGTGCCAGCAGCGTAGGCGGAAGTAGCCTAGATGAGCAGTTCTTC. This codes for CASSVGGSSLDEQFF.